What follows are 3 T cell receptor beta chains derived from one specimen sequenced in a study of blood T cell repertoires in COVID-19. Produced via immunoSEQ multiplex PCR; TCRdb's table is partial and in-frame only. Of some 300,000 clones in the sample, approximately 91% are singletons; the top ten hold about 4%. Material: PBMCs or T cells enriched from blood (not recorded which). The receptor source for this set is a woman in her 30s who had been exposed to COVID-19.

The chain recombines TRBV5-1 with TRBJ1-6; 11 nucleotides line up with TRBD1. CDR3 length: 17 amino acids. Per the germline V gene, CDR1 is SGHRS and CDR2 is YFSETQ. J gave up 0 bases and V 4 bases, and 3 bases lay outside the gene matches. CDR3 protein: CASSRGTGGSYNSPLHF. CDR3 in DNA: TGCGCCAGCAGCAGAGGGACAGGGGGCTCCTATAATTCACCCCTCCACTTT.

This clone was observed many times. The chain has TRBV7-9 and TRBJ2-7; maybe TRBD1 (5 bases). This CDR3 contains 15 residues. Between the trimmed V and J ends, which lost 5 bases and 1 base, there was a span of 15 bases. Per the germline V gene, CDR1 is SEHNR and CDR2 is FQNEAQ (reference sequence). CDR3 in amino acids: CASSLGRRVSYEQYF. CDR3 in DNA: TGTGCCAGCAGCCTGGGGCGACGGGTGTCCTACGAGCAGTACTTC.

CDR3 coding DNA: TGTGCCAGCAGCTTAGTGGCAGGGGGGAGAGAAAAACTGTTTTTT. Translation gives CASSLVAGGREKLFF. The chain carries TRBV7-9 and TRBJ1-4; 7 nucleotides line up with TRBD1. CDR1 SEHNR and CDR2 FQNEAQ come from the germline V gene (reference sequence). Germline trimming cut 1 base from V and 8 bases from J; bases unmatched to any gene: 7. The CDR3 covers 15 residues.